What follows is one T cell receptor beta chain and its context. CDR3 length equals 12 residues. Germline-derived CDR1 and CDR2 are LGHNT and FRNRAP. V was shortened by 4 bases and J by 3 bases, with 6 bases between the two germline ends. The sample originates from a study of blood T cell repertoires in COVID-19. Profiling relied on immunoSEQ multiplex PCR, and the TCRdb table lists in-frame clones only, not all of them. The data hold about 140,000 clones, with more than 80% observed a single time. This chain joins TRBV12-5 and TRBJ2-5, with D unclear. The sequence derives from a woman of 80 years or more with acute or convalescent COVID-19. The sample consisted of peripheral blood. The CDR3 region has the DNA TGTGCTAGTGGTTCACTGAAAGAGACCCAGTACTTC. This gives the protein CASGSLKETQYF.